A selection of T cell receptor beta chains follows, all from one sample in a study of T cell changes during pregnancy in multiple sclerosis. TCRdb's table, derived via immunoSEQ multiplex PCR, lists solely in-frame clones and lacks some. The table has about 46,000 clones, approximately 92% seen once. The specimen comprised CD8+ T cells from peripheral blood mononuclear cells, sampled after pregnancy. The receptors stem from a female donor with multiple sclerosis, enrolled in a pregnancy study. Each CDR3 is given with its conserved first and last residue. Fields, in order: CDR3 DNA, CDR3 protein, J gene, V gene, D gene, clone size. D genes are given only for firm matches. Only part of the rows carry a size: once, few, many, or a class if the clone is expanded.

CDR3nt: TGTGCCAGCAGTTTATACCCAGGAGGGCAGCCCCAGCATTTT
CDR3aa: CASSLYPGGQPQHF
j_gene: TRBJ1-5
v_gene: TRBV27
d_gene: NA
abundance: NA

CDR3nt: TGTGCCAGCAGCGTAGGCGGGACAGCTAATGAAAAACTGTTTTTT
CDR3aa: CASSVGGTANEKLFF
j_gene: TRBJ1-4
v_gene: TRBV9
d_gene: TRBD1
abundance: NA

CDR3nt: TGCGCCAGCAGCCAAGACTCACAGGGGGCCTACGAGCAGTACTTC
CDR3aa: CASSQDSQGAYEQYF
j_gene: TRBJ2-7
v_gene: TRBV4-3
d_gene: TRBD1
abundance: NA

CDR3nt: TGTGCCAGCAGTTTGGAGGGGTCCTATGGCTACACCTTC
CDR3aa: CASSLEGSYGYTF
j_gene: TRBJ1-2
v_gene: TRBV27
d_gene: NA
abundance: NA

CDR3nt: TGTGCCAGCAGCCCACCTGGGACAGGGATCAATGAGCAGTTCTTC
CDR3aa: CASSPPGTGINEQFF
j_gene: TRBJ2-1
v_gene: TRBV7-9
d_gene: TRBD1
abundance: NA

CDR3nt: TGTGCCAGCAGCCCGTCCTCTGGAAACACCATATATTTT
CDR3aa: CASSPSSGNTIYF
j_gene: TRBJ1-3
v_gene: TRBV27
d_gene: NA
abundance: NA

CDR3nt: TGTGCCAGCAGCTTGATACAGGGAACGAACACTGAAGCTTTCTTT
CDR3aa: CASSLIQGTNTEAFF
j_gene: TRBJ1-1
v_gene: TRBV7-9
d_gene: NA
abundance: NA

CDR3nt: TGTGCCAGCAGCGCCCATCCGGGGGTCACTGAAGCTTTCTTT
CDR3aa: CASSAHPGVTEAFF
j_gene: TRBJ1-1
v_gene: TRBV9
d_gene: NA
abundance: NA

CDR3nt: TGTGCCAGCAGCTTTCCGAACAGGGTGACTGAAGCTTTCTTT
CDR3aa: CASSFPNRVTEAFF
j_gene: TRBJ1-1
v_gene: TRBV7-2
d_gene: NA
abundance: once

CDR3nt: TGTGCCAGCAGCTTAGGGCGAGGGACTAGCAATGAGCAGTTCTTC
CDR3aa: CASSLGRGTSNEQFF
j_gene: TRBJ2-1
v_gene: TRBV13
d_gene: TRBD2
abundance: NA

CDR3nt: TGTGCCAGCACCGCGAGGGGGGGGGAGACCCAGTACTTC
CDR3aa: CASTARGGETQYF
j_gene: TRBJ2-5
v_gene: TRBV27
d_gene: NA
abundance: NA

CDR3nt: TGCAGTGCTAGCCTCTATGGCTACACCTTC
CDR3aa: CSASLYGYTF
j_gene: TRBJ1-2
v_gene: TRBV20-1
d_gene: NA
abundance: NA

CDR3nt: TGTGCCAGCAGCTGGGGCGGGACCCAGTACTTC
CDR3aa: CASSWGGTQYF
j_gene: TRBJ2-5
v_gene: TRBV7-9
d_gene: NA
abundance: NA

CDR3nt: TGTGCCAGCAGTAAACGGGGGAACGAGCAGTACTTC
CDR3aa: CASSKRGNEQYF
j_gene: TRBJ2-7
v_gene: TRBV6-5
d_gene: NA
abundance: NA

CDR3nt: TGTGCCAGCAGCGTGACTAGCGGGGGGATATACGAGCAGTACTTC
CDR3aa: CASSVTSGGIYEQYF
j_gene: TRBJ2-7
v_gene: TRBV9
d_gene: TRBD2
abundance: NA

CDR3nt: TGCAGCGACGCCCCACGGGATCCAGATACGCAGTATTTT
CDR3aa: CSDAPRDPDTQYF
j_gene: TRBJ2-3
v_gene: TRBV29-1
d_gene: NA
abundance: once

CDR3nt: TGTGCCAGCAGTTCAGGGGGCAACACTGAAGCTTTCTTT
CDR3aa: CASSSGGNTEAFF
j_gene: TRBJ1-1
v_gene: TRBV7-2
d_gene: TRBD1
abundance: once

CDR3nt: TGTGCCAGCAGCCCCCGACAAACCAATCAGCCCCAGCATTTT
CDR3aa: CASSPRQTNQPQHF
j_gene: TRBJ1-5
v_gene: TRBV5-5
d_gene: NA
abundance: NA

CDR3nt: TGTGCCAGCAGGCGCATGAACACTGAAGCTTTCTTT
CDR3aa: CASRRMNTEAFF
j_gene: TRBJ1-1
v_gene: TRBV6-1
d_gene: NA
abundance: NA

CDR3nt: TGTGCCAGTAGTCCTGGGGGACTAGCGGGAGGGAGGTGGGGGGAGCTGTTTTTT
CDR3aa: CASSPGGLAGGRWGELFF
j_gene: TRBJ2-2
v_gene: TRBV19
d_gene: TRBD2
abundance: NA

CDR3nt: TGCAGCGTTGAGGCTAGCCCGGGCTACACCTTC
CDR3aa: CSVEASPGYTF
j_gene: TRBJ1-2
v_gene: TRBV29-1
d_gene: NA
abundance: few

CDR3nt: TGCAGCGTTGGGCAGGGACAGCCCCAGCATTTT
CDR3aa: CSVGQGQPQHF
j_gene: TRBJ1-5
v_gene: TRBV29-1
d_gene: NA
abundance: NA

CDR3nt: TGCGCCAGCAGCCAAGATGAGGGGACAGGGAGGGAGCAGTTCTTC
CDR3aa: CASSQDEGTGREQFF
j_gene: TRBJ2-1
v_gene: TRBV4-1
d_gene: TRBD1
abundance: NA

CDR3nt: TGTGCCAGCAGTTTGCGGGGGCCCGAGCAGTTCTTC
CDR3aa: CASSLRGPEQFF
j_gene: TRBJ2-1
v_gene: TRBV6-6
d_gene: NA
abundance: NA

CDR3nt: TGTGCCAGCAGCGCAAGACAGGGTTTGGTAGATGGAAACACCATATATTTT
CDR3aa: CASSARQGLVDGNTIYF
j_gene: TRBJ1-3
v_gene: TRBV9
d_gene: TRBD1
abundance: NA

CDR3nt: TGTGCCAGTAGTTTCAGGGGTTCATACAATGAGCAGTTCTTC
CDR3aa: CASSFRGSYNEQFF
j_gene: TRBJ2-1
v_gene: TRBV19
d_gene: NA
abundance: NA

CDR3nt: TGTGCCAGCAGCCAAGATGGCAAACCGAACACTGAAGCTTTCTTT
CDR3aa: CASSQDGKPNTEAFF
j_gene: TRBJ1-1
v_gene: TRBV4-2
d_gene: NA
abundance: once

CDR3nt: TGTGCCAGCAGCGGAAGCGGAGAGGGCTACACCTTC
CDR3aa: CASSGSGEGYTF
j_gene: TRBJ1-2
v_gene: TRBV9
d_gene: NA
abundance: NA

CDR3nt: TGTGCCAGCAGCTTGGGCGTAGCGTCCGGCGAGCAGTACTTC
CDR3aa: CASSLGVASGEQYF
j_gene: TRBJ2-7
v_gene: TRBV5-4
d_gene: NA
abundance: few